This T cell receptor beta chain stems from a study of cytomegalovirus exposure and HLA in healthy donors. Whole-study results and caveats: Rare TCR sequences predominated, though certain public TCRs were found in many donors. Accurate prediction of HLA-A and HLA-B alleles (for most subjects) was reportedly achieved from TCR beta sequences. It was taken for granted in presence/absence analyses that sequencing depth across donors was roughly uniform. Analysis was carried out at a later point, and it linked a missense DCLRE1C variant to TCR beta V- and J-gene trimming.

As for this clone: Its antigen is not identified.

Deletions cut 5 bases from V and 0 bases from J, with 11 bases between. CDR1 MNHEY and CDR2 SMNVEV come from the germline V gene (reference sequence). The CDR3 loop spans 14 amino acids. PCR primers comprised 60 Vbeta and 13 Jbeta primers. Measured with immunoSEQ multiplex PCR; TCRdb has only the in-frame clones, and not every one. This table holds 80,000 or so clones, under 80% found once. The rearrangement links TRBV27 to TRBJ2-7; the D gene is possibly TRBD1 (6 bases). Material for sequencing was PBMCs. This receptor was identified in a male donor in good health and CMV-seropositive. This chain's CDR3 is CASSPQGPSYEQYF. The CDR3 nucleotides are TGTGCCAGCAGTCCACAGGGTCCCTCCTACGAGCAGTACTTC.